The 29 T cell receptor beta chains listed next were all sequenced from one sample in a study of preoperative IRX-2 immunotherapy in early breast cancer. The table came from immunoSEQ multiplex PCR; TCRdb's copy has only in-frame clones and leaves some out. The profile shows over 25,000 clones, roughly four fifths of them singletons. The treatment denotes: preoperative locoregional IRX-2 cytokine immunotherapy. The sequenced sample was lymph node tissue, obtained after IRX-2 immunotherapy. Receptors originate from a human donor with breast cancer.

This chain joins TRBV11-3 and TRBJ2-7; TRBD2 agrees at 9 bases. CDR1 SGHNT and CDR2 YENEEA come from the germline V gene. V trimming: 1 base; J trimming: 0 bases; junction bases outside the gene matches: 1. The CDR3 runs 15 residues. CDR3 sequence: CASSLVAGASYEQYF. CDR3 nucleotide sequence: TGTGCCAGCAGCTTAGTAGCGGGAGCCTCCTACGAGCAGTACTTC.

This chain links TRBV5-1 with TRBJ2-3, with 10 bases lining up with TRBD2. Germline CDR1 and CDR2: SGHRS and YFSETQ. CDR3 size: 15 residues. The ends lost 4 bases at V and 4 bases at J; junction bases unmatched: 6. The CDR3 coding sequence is TGCGCCAGCAGCCCTAGGACTAGCGGCCCAGATACGCAGTATTTT. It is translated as CASSPRTSGPDTQYF.

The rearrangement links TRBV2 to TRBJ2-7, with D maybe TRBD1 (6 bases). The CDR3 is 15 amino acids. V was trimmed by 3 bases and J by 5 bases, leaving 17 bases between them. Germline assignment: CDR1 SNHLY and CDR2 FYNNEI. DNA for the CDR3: TGTGCCAGCAGTGACCTCGGGCAGGGGATGGACGAGCAGTACTTC. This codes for CASSDLGQGMDEQYF. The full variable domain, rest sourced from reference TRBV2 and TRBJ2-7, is EPEVTQTPSHQVTQMGQEVILRCVPISNHLYFYWYRQILGQKVEFLVSFYNNEISEKSEIFDDQFSVERPDGSNFTLKIRSTKLEDSAMYFCASSDLGQGMDEQYFGPGTRLTVT.

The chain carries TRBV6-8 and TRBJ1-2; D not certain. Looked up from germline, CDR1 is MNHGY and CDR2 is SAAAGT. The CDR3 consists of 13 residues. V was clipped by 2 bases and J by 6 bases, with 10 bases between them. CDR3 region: CASSYEGENGYTF. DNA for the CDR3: TGTGCCAGCAGTTACGAGGGTGAGAATGGCTACACCTTC.

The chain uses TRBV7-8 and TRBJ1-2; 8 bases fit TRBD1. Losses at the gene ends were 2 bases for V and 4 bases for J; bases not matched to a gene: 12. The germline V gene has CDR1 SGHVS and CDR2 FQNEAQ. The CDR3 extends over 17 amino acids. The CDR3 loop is CASSLKAGGTGGYGYTF. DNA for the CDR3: TGTGCCAGCAGCTTAAAGGCGGGGGGAACAGGGGGCTATGGCTACACCTTC.

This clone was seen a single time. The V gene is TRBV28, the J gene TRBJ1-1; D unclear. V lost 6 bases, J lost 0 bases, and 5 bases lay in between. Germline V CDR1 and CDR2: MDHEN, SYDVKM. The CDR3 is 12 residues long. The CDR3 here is CASRVLNTEAFF. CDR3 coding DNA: TGTGCCAGCAGGGTATTGAACACTGAAGCTTTCTTT.

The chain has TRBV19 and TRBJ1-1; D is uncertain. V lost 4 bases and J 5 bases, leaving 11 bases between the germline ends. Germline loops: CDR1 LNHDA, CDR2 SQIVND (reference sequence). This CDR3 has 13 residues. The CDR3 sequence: CASSRKEATEAFF. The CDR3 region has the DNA TGTGCCAGTAGTAGAAAAGAGGCTACTGAAGCTTTCTTT.

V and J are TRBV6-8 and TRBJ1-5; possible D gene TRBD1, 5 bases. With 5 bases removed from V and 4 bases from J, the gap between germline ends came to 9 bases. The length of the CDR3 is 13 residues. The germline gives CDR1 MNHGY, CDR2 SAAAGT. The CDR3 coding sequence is TGTGCCAGCAGTAGGCGGGGGAATCAGCCCCAGCATTTT. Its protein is CASSRRGNQPQHF.

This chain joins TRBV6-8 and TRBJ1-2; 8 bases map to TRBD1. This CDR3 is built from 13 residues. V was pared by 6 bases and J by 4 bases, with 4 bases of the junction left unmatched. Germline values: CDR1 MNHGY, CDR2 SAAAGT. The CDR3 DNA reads TGTGCCAGCAGACTCGGACAGGGCTATGGCTACACCTTC. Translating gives CASRLGQGYGYTF.

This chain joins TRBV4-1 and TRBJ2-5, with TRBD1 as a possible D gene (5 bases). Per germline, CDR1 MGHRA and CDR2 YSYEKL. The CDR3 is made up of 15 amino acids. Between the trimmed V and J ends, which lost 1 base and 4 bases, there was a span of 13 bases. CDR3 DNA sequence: TGCGCCAGCAGCCAAGGGGCCAGGGTAGGAGAGACCCAGTACTTC. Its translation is CASSQGARVGETQYF.

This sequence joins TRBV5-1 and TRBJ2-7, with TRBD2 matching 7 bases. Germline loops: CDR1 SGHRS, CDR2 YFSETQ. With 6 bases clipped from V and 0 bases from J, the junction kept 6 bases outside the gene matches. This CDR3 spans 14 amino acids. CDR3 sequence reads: CASTNSGASYEQYF. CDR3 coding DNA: TGCGCCAGCACCAACAGCGGGGCCTCCTACGAGCAGTACTTC.

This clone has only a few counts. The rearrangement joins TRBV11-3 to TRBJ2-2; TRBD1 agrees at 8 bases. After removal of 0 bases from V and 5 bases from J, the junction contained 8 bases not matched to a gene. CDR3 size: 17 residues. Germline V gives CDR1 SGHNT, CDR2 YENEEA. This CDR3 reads CASSLDRTGLRTGELFF. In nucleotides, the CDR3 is TGTGCCAGCAGCTTAGACAGGACAGGGTTGAGGACCGGGGAGCTGTTTTTT.

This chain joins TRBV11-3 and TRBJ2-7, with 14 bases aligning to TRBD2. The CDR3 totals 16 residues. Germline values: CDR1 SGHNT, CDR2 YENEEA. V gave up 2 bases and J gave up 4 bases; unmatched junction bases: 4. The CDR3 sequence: CASSLSGTSGSYEQYF. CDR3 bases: TGTGCCAGCAGCTTATCAGGGACTAGCGGGAGTTACGAGCAGTACTTC.

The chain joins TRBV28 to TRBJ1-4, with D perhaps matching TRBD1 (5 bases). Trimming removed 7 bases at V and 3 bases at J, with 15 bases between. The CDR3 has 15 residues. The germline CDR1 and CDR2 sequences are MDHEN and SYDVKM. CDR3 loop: CASTLGDGPNEKLFF. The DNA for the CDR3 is TGTGCCAGCACCCTGGGGGACGGGCCTAATGAAAAACTGTTTTTT. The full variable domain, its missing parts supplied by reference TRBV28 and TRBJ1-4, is DVKVTQSSRYLVKRTGEKVFLECVQDMDHENMFWYRQDPGLGLRLIYFSYDVKMKEKGDIPEGYSVSREKKERFSLILESASTNQTSMYLCASTLGDGPNEKLFFGSGTQLSVL.

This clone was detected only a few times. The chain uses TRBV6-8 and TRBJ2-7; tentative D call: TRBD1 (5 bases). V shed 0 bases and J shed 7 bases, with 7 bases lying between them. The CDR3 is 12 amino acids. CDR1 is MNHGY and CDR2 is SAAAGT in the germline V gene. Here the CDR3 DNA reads TGTGCCAGCAGTTACTCGAAGGGGGAGCAGTACTTC. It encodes CASSYSKGEQYF.

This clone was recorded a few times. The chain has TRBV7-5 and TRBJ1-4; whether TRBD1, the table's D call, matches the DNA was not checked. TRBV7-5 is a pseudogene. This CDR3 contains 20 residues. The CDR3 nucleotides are TGTGCCAGCAGCTGTTACAGGTCCTTGTGTTCCTTCACAACTAATGAAAAACTGTTTTTT. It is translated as CASSCYRSLCSFTTNEKLFF.

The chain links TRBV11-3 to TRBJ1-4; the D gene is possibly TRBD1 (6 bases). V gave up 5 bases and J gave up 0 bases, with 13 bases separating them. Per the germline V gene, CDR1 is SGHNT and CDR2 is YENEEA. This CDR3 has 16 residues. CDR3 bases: TGTGCCAGCAGCCGCGGACAGAGAGCAACTAATGAAAAACTGTTTTTT. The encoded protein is CASSRGQRATNEKLFF.

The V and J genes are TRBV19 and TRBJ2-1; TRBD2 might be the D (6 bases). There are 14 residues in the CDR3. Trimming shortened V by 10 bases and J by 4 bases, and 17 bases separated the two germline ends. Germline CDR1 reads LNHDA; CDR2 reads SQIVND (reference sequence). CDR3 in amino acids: CATKRAVDYNEQFF. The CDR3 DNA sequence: TGTGCCACAAAGCGGGCTGTGGATTACAATGAGCAGTTCTTC.

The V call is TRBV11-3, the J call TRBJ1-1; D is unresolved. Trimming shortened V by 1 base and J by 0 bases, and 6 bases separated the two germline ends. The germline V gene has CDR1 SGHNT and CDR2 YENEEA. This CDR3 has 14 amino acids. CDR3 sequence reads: CASSLGLMNTEAFF. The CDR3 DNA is TGTGCCAGCAGCTTAGGACTTATGAACACTGAAGCTTTCTTT.

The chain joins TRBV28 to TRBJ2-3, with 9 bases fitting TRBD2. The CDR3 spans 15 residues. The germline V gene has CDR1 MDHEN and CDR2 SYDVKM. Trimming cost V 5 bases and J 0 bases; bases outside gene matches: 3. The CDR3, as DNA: TGTGCCAGCAGTGGCGGGAGGGCTAGCACAGATACGCAGTATTTT. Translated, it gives CASSGGRASTDTQYF. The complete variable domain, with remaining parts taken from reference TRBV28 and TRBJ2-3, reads DVKVTQSSRYLVKRTGEKVFLECVQDMDHENMFWYRQDPGLGLRLIYFSYDVKMKEKGDIPEGYSVSREKKERFSLILESASTNQTSMYLCASSGGRASTDTQYFGPGTRLTVL.

The chain's CDR3 is CASSTGTSGSQEQYF. The CDR3 DNA sequence: TGTGCCAGCAGCACCGGGACTAGCGGGAGTCAAGAGCAGTACTTC. The chain is built from TRBV5-2 and TRBJ2-7; the D segment call TRBD2 is taken from the table without a DNA check. TRBV5-2 is a pseudogene segment. CDR3 size: 15 residues.

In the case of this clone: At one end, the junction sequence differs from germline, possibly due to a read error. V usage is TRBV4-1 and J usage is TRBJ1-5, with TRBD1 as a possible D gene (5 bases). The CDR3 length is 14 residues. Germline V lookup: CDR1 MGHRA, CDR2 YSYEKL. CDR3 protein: CTSSHDSSNQPQHF. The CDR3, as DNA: TGCACCAGCAGCCACGACAGCAGCAATCAGCCCCAGCATTTT.

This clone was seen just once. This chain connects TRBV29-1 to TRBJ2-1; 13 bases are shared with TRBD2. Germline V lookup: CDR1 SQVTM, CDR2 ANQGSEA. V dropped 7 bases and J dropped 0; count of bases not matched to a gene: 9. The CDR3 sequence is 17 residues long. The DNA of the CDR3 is TGCAGCGGCGGAGGGACTAGCGGGAAGAGCTCCTACAATGAGCAGTTCTTC. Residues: CSGGGTSGKSSYNEQFF.

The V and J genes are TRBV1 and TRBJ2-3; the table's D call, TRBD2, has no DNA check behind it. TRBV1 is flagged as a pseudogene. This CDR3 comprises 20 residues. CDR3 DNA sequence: TGCGCCAGCAGCCTGAGGGGACGGACTAGCGGGACCTCGGGGGGAGATACGCAGTATTTT. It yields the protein CASSLRGRTSGTSGGDTQYF.

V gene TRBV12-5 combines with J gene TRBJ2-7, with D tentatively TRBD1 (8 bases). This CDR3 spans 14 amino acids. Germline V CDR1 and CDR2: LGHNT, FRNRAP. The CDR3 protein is CASGTTGGGYEQYF. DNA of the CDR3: TGTGCCAGCGGGACAACAGGGGGAGGTTACGAGCAGTACTTC.

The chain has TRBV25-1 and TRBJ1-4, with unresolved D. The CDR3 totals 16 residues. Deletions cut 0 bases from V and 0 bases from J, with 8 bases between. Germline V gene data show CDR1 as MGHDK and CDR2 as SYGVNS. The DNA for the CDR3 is TGTGCCAGCAGTGAATACAGGTTGACAACTAATGAAAAACTGTTTTTT. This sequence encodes CASSEYRLTTNEKLFF.

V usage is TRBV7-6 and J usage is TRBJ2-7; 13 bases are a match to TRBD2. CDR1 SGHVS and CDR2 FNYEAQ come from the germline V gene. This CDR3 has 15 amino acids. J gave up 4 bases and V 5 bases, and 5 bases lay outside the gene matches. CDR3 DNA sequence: TGTGCCAGCAGCCCCAGGACTAGCGGGAGTTACGAGCAGTACTTC. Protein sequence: CASSPRTSGSYEQYF.

CDR3 in amino acids: CASSLSGQNNEKLFF. For the CDR3, the DNA is TGTGCCAGCAGCTTAAGCGGACAGAATAATGAAAAACTGTTTTTT. The J gene is TRBJ1-4, the V gene TRBV11-3, with D tentatively TRBD1 (6 bases). This CDR3 is built from 15 residues. V was pared by 2 bases and J by 4 bases, with 11 bases between. Germline CDR1 is SGHNT and CDR2 is YENEEA.

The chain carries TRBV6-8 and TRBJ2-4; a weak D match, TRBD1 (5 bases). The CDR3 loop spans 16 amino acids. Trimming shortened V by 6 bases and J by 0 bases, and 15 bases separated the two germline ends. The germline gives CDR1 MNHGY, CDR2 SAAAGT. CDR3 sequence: CASSYQPQGAKNIQYF. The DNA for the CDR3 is TGTGCCAGCAGCTACCAACCTCAGGGAGCCAAAAACATTCAGTACTTC.